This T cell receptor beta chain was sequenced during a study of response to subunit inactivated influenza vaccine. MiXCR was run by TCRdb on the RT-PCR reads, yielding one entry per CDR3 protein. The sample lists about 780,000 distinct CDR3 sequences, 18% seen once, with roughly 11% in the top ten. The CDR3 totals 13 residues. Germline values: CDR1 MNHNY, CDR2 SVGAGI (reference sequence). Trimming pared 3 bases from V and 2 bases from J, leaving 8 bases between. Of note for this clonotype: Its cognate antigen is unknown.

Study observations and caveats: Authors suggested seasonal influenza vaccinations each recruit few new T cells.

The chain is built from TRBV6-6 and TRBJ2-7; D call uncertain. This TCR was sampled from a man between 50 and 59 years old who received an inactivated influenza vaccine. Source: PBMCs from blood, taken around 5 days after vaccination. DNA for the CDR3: TGTGCCAGCAGTTATAAGAAAACCTACGAGCAGTACTTC. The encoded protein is CASSYKKTYEQYF.